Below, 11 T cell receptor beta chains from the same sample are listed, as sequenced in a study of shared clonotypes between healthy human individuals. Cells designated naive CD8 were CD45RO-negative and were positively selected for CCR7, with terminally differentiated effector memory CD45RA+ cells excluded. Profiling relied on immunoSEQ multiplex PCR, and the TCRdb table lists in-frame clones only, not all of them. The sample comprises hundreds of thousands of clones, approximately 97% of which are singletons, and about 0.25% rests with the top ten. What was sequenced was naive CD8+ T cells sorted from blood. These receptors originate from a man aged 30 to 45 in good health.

CDR3 nucleotides: TGTGCCAGCAGCTTCAGGTACGACAATGAGCAGTTCTTC. Amino acid sequence: CASSFRYDNEQFF. This rearrangement joins TRBV7-9 to TRBJ2-1; D gene unclear. V lost 3 bases to trimming and J lost 5 bases, with 8 bases between them. This CDR3 contains 13 residues. The V gene's germline CDR1 is SEHNR and CDR2 FQNEAQ (reference sequence).

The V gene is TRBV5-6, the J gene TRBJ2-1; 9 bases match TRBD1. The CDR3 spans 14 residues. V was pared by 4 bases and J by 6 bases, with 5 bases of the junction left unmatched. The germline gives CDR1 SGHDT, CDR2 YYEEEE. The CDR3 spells CASSIGTGINEQFF. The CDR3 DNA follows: TGTGCCAGCAGCATAGGGACAGGGATCAATGAGCAGTTCTTC.

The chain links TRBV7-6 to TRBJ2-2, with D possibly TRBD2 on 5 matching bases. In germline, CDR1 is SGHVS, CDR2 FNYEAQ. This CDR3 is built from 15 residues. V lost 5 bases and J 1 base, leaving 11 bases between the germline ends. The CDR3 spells CASSQEAGNTGELFF. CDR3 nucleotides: TGTGCCAGCAGCCAAGAGGCGGGGAACACCGGGGAGCTGTTTTTT.

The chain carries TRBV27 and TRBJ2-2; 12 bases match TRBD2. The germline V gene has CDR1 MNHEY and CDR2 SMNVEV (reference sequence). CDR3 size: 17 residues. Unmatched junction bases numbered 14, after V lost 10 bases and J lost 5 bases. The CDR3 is CATRTSGMSTRTGELFF. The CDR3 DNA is TGTGCCACCAGGACTAGCGGGATGTCGACTAGGACCGGGGAGCTGTTTTTT.

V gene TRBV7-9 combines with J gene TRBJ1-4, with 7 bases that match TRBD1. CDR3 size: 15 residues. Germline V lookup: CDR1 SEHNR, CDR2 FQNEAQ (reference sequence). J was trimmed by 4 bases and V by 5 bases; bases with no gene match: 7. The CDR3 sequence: CASSERTGLNEKLFF. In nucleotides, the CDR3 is TGTGCCAGCAGCGAACGGACAGGACTTAATGAAAAACTGTTTTTT. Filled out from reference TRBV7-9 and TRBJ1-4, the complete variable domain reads DTGVSQNPRHKITKRGQNVTFRCDPISEHNRLYWYRQTLGQGPEFLTYFQNEAQLEKSRLLSDRFSAERPKGSFSTLEIQRTEQGDSAMYLCASSERTGLNEKLFFGSGTQLSVL.

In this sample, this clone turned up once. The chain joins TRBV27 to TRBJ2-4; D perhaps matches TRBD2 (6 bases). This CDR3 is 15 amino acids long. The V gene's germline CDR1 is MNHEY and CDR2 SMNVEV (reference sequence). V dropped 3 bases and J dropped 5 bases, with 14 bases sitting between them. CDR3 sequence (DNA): TGTGCCAGCAGTTTCAGCGCGGCGGGACAAAACATTCAGTACTTC. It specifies CASSFSAAGQNIQYF.

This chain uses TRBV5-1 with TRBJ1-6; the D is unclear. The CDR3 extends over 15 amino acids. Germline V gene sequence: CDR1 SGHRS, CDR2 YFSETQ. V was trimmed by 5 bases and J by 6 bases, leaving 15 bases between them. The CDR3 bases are TGCGCCAGCAGAAAGGCAGGTGCCTCTAATTCACCCCTCCACTTT. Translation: CASRKAGASNSPLHF.

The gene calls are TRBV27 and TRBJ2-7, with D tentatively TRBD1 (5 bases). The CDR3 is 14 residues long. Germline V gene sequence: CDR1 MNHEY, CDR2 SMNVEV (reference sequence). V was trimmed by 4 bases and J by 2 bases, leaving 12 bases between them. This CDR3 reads CASSSGRAAYEQYF. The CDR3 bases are TGTGCCAGCAGTTCTGGCAGGGCGGCCTACGAGCAGTACTTC.

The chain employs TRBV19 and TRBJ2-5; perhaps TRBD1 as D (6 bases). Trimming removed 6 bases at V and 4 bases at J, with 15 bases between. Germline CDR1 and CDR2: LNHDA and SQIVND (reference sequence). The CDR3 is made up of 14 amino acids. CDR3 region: CASRETGIGETQYF. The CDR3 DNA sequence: TGTGCCAGTAGAGAAACAGGGATCGGAGAGACCCAGTACTTC.

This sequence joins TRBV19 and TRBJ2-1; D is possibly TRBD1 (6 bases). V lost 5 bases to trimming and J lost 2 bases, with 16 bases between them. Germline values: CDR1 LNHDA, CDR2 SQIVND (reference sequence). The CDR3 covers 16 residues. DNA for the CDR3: TGTGCCAGTAGTGCTATCGGGACAAAACCCTACAATGAGCAGTTCTTC. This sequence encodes CASSAIGTKPYNEQFF.

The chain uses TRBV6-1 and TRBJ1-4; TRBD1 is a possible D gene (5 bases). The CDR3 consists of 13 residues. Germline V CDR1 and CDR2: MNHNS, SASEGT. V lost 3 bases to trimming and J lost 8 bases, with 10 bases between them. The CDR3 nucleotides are TGTGCCAGCAGTGACAGGGTGGGCGAAAAACTGTTTTTT. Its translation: CASSDRVGEKLFF.